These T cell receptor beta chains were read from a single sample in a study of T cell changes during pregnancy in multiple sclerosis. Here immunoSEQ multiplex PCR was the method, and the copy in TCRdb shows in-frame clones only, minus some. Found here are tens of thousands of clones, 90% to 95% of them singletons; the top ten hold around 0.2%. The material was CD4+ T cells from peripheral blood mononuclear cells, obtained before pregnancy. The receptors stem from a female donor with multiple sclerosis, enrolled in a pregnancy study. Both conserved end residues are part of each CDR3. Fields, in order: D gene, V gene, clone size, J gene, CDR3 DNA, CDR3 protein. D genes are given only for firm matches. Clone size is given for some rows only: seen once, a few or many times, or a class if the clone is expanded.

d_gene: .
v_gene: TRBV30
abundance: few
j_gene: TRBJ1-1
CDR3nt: TGTGCCTGGAAGTGGGGGGGCCTCATCGGCCGTGAAGCTTTCTTT
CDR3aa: CAWKWGGLIGREAFF

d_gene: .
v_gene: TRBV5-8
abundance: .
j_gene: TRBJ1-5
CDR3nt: TGTGCCAGCAGCTTGGGGCCTCAGCCCCAGCATTTT
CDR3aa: CASSLGPQPQHF

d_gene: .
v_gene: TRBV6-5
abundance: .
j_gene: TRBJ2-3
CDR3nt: TGTGCCAGCAGTTTCTACAGGGTCTCTAGCACAGATACGCAGTATTTT
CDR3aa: CASSFYRVSSTDTQYF

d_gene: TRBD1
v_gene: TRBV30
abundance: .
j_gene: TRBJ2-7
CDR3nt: TGTGCCTGGAAAAGGGGGACAGGGTATGGGGAGCAGTACTTC
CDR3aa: CAWKRGTGYGEQYF

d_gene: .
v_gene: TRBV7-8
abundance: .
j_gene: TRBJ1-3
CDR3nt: TGTGCCAGCAGCCCAAGGGGGTCTGGAAACACCATATATTTT
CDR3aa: CASSPRGSGNTIYF

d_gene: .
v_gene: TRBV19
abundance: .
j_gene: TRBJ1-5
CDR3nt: TGTGCCAGTAGTATGTTCAGGGCCGGGAGCAATCAGCCCCAGCATTTT
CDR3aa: CASSMFRAGSNQPQHF

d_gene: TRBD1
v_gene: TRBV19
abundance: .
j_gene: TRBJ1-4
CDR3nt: TGTGCCAGTAGTCTGGGGACAGGGGAGGGTGAAGAAAAACTGTTTTTT
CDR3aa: CASSLGTGEGEEKLFF

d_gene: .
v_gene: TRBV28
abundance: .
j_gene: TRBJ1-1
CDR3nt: TGTGCCAGCAGTTTATGGGGGGGAGCCACTGAAGCTTTCTTT
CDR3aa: CASSLWGGATEAFF

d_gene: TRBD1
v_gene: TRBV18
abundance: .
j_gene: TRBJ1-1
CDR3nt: TGTGCCAGCTCACCATTGGACAGGGTGGACACTGAAGCTTTCTTT
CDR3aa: CASSPLDRVDTEAFF

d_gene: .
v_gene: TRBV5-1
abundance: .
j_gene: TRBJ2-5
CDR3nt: TGCGCCAGCAGCTTGGAGGCGGGGCGGGAGACCCAGTACTTC
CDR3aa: CASSLEAGRETQYF

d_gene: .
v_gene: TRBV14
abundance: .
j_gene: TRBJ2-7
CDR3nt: TGTGCCAGCAGCCAAGAAGGTGGACTACTCTCCTACGAGCAGTACTTC
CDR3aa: CASSQEGGLLSYEQYF

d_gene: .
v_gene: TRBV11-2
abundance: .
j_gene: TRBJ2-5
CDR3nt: TGTGCCAGCAGCTTAGACCCCACTAGCTTCGAGACCCAGTACTTC
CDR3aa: CASSLDPTSFETQYF

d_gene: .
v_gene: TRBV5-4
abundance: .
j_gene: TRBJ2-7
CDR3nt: TGTGCCAGCAGCTTGGGGGGGCCCCCAGGGGAGCAGTACTTC
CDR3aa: CASSLGGPPGEQYF

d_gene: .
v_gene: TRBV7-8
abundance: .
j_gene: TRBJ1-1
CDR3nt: TGTGCCAGCAGCTTAGGACGACAGCTGAAGAACACTGAAGCTTTCTTT
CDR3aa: CASSLGRQLKNTEAFF

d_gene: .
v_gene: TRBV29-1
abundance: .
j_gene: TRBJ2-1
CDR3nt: TGCAGCGTTGAAGTAGCTCAAGACAATGAGCAGTTCTTC
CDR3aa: CSVEVAQDNEQFF

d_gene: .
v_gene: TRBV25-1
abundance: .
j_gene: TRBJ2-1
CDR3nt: TGTGCCAGCAGTGAAGGGCGTAATGAGCAGTTCTTC
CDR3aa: CASSEGRNEQFF

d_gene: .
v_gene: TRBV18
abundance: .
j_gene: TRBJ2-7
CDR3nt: TGTGCCAGCTCACCACGGTCCCTCGGCTACGAGCAGTACTTC
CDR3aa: CASSPRSLGYEQYF

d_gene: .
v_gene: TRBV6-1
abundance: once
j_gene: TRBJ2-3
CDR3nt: TGTGCCTCTCAGGCCTACATCACAGATACGCAGTATTTT
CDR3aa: CASQAYITDTQYF

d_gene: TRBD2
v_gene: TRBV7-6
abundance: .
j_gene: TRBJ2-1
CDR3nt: TGTGCCAGCAGCTTAAGGGTTGGGGCACTAGCGGGAGGAATAAACAATGAGCAGTTCTTC
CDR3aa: CASSLRVGALAGGINNEQFF

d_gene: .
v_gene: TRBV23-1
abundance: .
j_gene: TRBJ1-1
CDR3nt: TGCGCCAGCAGTCAATCGTACGGGTGGGTGAACACTGAAGCTTTCTTT
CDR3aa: CASSQSYGWVNTEAFF

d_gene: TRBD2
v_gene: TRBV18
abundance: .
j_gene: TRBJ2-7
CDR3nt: TGTGCCAGCTCACAACTACCTCTAGCGGGAGTGTCCTACGAGCAGTACTTC
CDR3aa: CASSQLPLAGVSYEQYF

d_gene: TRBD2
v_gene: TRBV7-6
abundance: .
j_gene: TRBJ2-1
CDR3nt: TGTGCCAGCAGCCCGGGGGGAGCGGGAGCCCTCAGCTCCTACAATGAGCAGTTCTTC
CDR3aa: CASSPGGAGALSSYNEQFF

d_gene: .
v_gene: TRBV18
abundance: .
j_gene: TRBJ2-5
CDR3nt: TGTGCCAGCTCACCCCCAATTGAAGAGACCCAGTACTTC
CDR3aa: CASSPPIEETQYF

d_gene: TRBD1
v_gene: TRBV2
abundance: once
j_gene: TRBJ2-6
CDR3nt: TGTGCCAGCAACAGGGGAGATCTCTCTGGGGCCAACGTCCTGACTTTC
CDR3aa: CASNRGDLSGANVLTF

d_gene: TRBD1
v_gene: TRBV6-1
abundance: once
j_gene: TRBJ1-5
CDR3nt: TGTGCCAGCAGCGGACAGGGGGCAGGTCAGCCCCAGCATTTT
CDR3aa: CASSGQGAGQPQHF

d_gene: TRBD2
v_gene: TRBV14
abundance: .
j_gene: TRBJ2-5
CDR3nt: TGTGCCAGCAGCCAGGGGCAGCGGGGGCCCCAAGAGACCCAGTACTTC
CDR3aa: CASSQGQRGPQETQYF

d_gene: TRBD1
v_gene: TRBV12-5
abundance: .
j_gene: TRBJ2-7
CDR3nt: TGTGCTAGTGGCAGGGACAGGGGCGAGCAGTACTTC
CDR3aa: CASGRDRGEQYF

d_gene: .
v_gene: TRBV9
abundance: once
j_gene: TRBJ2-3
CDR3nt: TGTGCCAGCAGCGTAGTCGGTGCATCGGATACGCAGTATTTT
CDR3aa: CASSVVGASDTQYF

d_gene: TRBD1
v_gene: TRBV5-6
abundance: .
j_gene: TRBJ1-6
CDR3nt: TGTGCCAGCAGCTCAGCCGACAGGGGCGATTCACCCCTCCACTTT
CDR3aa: CASSSADRGDSPLHF

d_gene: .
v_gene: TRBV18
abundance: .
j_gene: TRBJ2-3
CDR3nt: TGTGCCAGCTCACCCCTAGGGGCAGATACGCAGTATTTT
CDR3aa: CASSPLGADTQYF

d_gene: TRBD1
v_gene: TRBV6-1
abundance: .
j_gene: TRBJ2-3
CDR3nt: TGTGCCAGCAGGACAGGGTTGACGCAGTATTTT
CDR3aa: CASRTGLTQYF

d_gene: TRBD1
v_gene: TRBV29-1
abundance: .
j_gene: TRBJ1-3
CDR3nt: TGCAGCGTTGAATGGACAGGGGGAGACACCATATATTTT
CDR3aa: CSVEWTGGDTIYF

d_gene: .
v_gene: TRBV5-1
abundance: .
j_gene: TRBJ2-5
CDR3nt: TGCGCCAGCAGCTTGGGGAGGAGGGGCCAAGAGACCCAGTACTTC
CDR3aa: CASSLGRRGQETQYF

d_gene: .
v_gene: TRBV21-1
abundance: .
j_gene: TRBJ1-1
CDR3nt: TGTGCCTCACCAGGGACAGTGATGCGTGAAGCTTTCTTT
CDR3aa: CASPGTVMREAFF

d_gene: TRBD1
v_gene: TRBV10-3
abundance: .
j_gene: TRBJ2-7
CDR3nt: TGTGCCATCAGTGAGTCATTTGTAGGCACAGGGGTCTACGAGCAGTACTTC
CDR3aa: CAISESFVGTGVYEQYF

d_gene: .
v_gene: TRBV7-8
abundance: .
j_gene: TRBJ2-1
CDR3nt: TGTGCCAGCAGCTTCTCAGGTTTGTACTACAATGAGCAGTTCTTC
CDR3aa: CASSFSGLYYNEQFF

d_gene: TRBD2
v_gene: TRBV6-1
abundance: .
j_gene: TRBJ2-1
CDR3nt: TGTGCCAGCAGTGAAGCAGCTAGCGGGAGTAATGAGCAGTTCTTC
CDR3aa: CASSEAASGSNEQFF

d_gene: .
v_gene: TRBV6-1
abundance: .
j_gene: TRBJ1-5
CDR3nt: TGTGCCAGCACCGGCCGAGGAGGGGATCAGCCCCAGCATTTT
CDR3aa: CASTGRGGDQPQHF

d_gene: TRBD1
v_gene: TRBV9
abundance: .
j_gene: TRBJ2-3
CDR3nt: TGTGCCAGCAGCGTAGACCTAGGGGGCTACACAGATACGCAGTATTTT
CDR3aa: CASSVDLGGYTDTQYF

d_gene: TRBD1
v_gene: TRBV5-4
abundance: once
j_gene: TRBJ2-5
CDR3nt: TGTGCCAGCAGTCTGGTCGACAGGGCTGAGACCCAGTACTTC
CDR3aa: CASSLVDRAETQYF

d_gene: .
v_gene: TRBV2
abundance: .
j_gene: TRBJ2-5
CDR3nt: TGTGCCAGCAGTGAAGGGGGAAGGACAGAAGAGACCCAGTACTTC
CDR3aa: CASSEGGRTEETQYF

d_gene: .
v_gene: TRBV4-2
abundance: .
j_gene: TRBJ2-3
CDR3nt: TGTGCCAGCAGCCAAGCGGACGGGGTAGGTACGCAGTATTTT
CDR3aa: CASSQADGVGTQYF

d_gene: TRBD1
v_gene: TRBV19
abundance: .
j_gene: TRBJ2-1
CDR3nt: TGTGCCAGTAGTATTCAAGGGGGCCCGGCGGAGGAGCAGTTCTTC
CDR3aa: CASSIQGGPAEEQFF

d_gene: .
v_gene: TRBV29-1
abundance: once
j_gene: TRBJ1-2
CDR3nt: TGCAGCGTTGGGGACGACAGGAACTATGGCTACACCTTC
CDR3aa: CSVGDDRNYGYTF

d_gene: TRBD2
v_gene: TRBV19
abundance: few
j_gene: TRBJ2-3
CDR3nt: TGTGCCAGTAGTGATATCGGGACTAGCGGGGGGGCATGGGATACGCAGTATTTT
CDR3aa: CASSDIGTSGGAWDTQYF

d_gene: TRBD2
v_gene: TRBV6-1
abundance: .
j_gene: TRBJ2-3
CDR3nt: TGTGCCAGCGGGTCAGTAGCGGGGCTCACAGATACGCAGTATTTT
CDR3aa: CASGSVAGLTDTQYF

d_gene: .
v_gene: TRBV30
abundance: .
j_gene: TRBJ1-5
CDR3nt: TGTGCCTGGAGTGTACAGGTCAATCAGCCCCAGCATTTT
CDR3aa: CAWSVQVNQPQHF

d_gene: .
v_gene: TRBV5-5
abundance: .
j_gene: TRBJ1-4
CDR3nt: TGTGCCAGCAGCTTGGGACAGGATGAAAAACTGTTTTTT
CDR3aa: CASSLGQDEKLFF

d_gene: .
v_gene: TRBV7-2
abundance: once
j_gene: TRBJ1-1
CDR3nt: TGTGCCAGCAGCTTAGCGCCGGGTGACACTGAAGCTTTCTTT
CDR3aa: CASSLAPGDTEAFF

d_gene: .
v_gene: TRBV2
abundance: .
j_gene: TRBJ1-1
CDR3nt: TGTGCCAGCAGTAGGACAGTTTCTGTTGAAGCTTTCTTT
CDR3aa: CASSRTVSVEAFF